Following are 16 T cell receptor beta chains from one sample sequenced in a study of T cells in Graves' hyperthyroidism and ophthalmopathy. Amplification targeted TCR beta CDR3 regions from RNA transcripts. First-round RT-PCR with HTBI primers amplified the TCR CDR3 region. TCRdb itself ran the multiplex PCR reads through MiXCR, one entry per CDR3 protein. This sample has fewer than 750,000 distinct CDR3 sequences, with roughly 50% found just once. The sequencing sample was made of peripheral blood or thyroid tissue (not recorded which). The receptors were sampled from a woman aged 18-29 years with Graves' hyperthyroidism.

This clonotype was seen at least ten times. The rearrangement uses TRBV12-3 or TRBV12-4 and TRBJ1-2, with D unresolved. The CDR3 length is 11 residues. V was cut by 6 bases and J by 5 bases, with 7 bases left in between. CDR3 protein: CASSLGYGYTF. The DNA for the CDR3 is TGTGCCAGCAGCTTGGGATATGGCTACACCTTC.

The DNA of the CDR3 is TGTGCCACCAGTGACTCGAGCGGGAAGACCCAGCATTTT. Residues: CATSDSSGKTQHF. This sequence joins TRBV24-1 and TRBJ1-5, with D hard to call. Trimming pared 4 bases from V and 11 bases from J, leaving 14 bases between. The CDR3 is made up of 13 amino acids. Looked up from germline, CDR1 is KGHDR and CDR2 is SFDVKD.

The chain is built from TRBV29-1 and TRBJ2-7, with TRBD1 identical over 12 bases. The V gene's germline CDR1 is SQVTM and CDR2 ANQGSEA. J was trimmed by 7 bases and V by 5 bases; bases with no gene match: 6. This CDR3 comprises 13 residues. Here the CDR3 DNA reads TGCAGCGTTCTGGGACAGGGGGCGCAGGAGCAGTACTTC. Its translation: CSVLGQGAQEQYF.

J is TRBJ2-2 and V is TRBV29-1; D remains unclear. CDR1 and CDR2 from the germline V gene are SQVTM and ANQGSEA. CDR3 length: 12 residues. V was clipped by 5 bases and J by 0 bases, with 4 bases between them. CDR3 in DNA: TGCAGCGTTACGGCGAACACCGGGGAGCTGTTTTTT. Translating gives CSVTANTGELFF.

This clonotype was seen repeatedly, ten times or more. The chain recombines TRBV20-1 with TRBJ2-7, with D hard to call. V lost 0 bases to trimming and J lost 3 bases, with 12 bases between them. The CDR3 sequence is 14 residues long. Germline V lookup: CDR1 DFQATT, CDR2 SNEGSKA (reference sequence). CDR3 nucleotide sequence: TGCAGTGCTAGAGATTGGGGAATGAACTACGAGCAGTACTTC. It encodes CSARDWGMNYEQYF.

This clonotype was detected only a few times. CDR3 DNA: TGTGCCAGTAGTATAGCCAGAGGGTACAGCTTTCACACTGAAGCTTTCTTT. It codes for CASSIARGYSFHTEAFF. The chain is built from TRBV19 and TRBJ1-1; no clear D. The CDR3 is 17 residues long. Germline lookup yields CDR1 LNHDA and CDR2 SQIVND (reference sequence). Trimming left V 1 base short and J 3 bases short, with 18 bases between.

The CDR3 DNA reads as TGTGCTAACAGGGATGGCTACACCTTC. Residues: CANRDGYTF. This sequence joins TRBV25-1 and TRBJ1-2; D is possibly TRBD1 (6 bases). Germline V gene data show CDR1 as MGHDK and CDR2 as SYGVNS. The CDR3 is made up of 9 amino acids.

The chain combines TRBV20-1 with TRBJ1-5; tentative D call: TRBD1 (5 bases). The length of the CDR3 is 13 residues. Germline lookup yields CDR1 DFQATT and CDR2 SNEGSKA (reference sequence). Trimming removed 4 bases from V and 14 bases from J, with 21 bases in between. The CDR3 here is CSATGDVSPYEHF. The CDR3 nucleotides are TGCAGTGCTACTGGGGACGTCTCCCCCTACGAGCATTTT.

This clonotype was recorded only once. The chain's CDR3 is CASSSPGDRTYEQYF. DNA of the CDR3: TGTGCCAGCAGCTCCCCTGGGGACAGGACCTACGAGCAGTACTTC. The V and J genes are TRBV7-9 and TRBJ2-7, with 8 bases that match TRBD1. The length of the CDR3 is 15 residues. With V trimmed by 4 bases and J by 2 bases, 7 bases remained unmatched. Germline CDR1 and CDR2: SEHNR and FQNEAQ (reference sequence).

The chain recombines TRBV12-3 or TRBV12-4 with TRBJ2-5; 9 bases agree with TRBD2. The CDR3 loop spans 14 amino acids. The CDR3 DNA reads as TGTGCTAGACGTCTAGCGGGATCCTTAGAGACCCAGTACTTC. This translates into CARRLAGSLETQYF.

This sequence joins TRBV24-1 and TRBJ2-3; 10 bases match TRBD2. Germline V gives CDR1 KGHDR, CDR2 SFDVKD. The CDR3 loop spans 16 amino acids. J was trimmed by 0 bases and V by 2 bases; bases with no gene match: 1. CDR3 region: CATSDWTSGSTDTQYF. The CDR3 region has the DNA TGTGCCACCAGTGATTGGACTAGCGGAAGCACAGATACGCAGTATTTT.

This clonotype was seen ten or more times. The chain links TRBV4-1 to TRBJ1-2; 12 bases are a match to TRBD1. The CDR3 has 16 amino acids. The junction had 7 bases not matched to a gene; V was cut back by 2 bases and J by 6 bases. CDR1 MGHRA and CDR2 YSYEKL come from the germline V gene. CDR3 amino acids: CASSQPGTGGVHGYTF. Here the CDR3 DNA reads TGCGCCAGCAGCCAACCTGGGACAGGGGGCGTACATGGCTACACCTTC.

This clonotype was seen repeatedly, ten times or more. V is TRBV11-3 and J is TRBJ1-6; D is unclear. The CDR3 covers 12 residues. In germline, CDR1 is SGHNT, CDR2 YENEEA. The V end lost 1 base, the J end lost 8 bases, and 3 bases lay between the germline ends. Here the CDR3 reads CASSLGDSPLHF. The DNA for the CDR3 is TGTGCCAGCAGCTTAGGAGATTCACCCCTCCACTTT.

The chain combines TRBV7-9 with TRBJ2-5; 10 bases line up with TRBD2. This CDR3 region has 16 residues. The trim removed 3 bases at V and 4 bases at J, leaving 8 bases unmatched. Germline-derived CDR1 and CDR2 are SEHNR and FQNEAQ (reference sequence). CDR3 protein: CASSFALIAGGETQYF. CDR3 in DNA: TGTGCCAGCAGCTTTGCCCTCATAGCGGGAGGAGAGACCCAGTACTTC.

This clonotype was detected only a few times. The chain links TRBV5-1 to TRBJ1-6; D is uncertain. Germline CDR1 SGHRS, CDR2 YFSETQ. The CDR3 is 19 amino acids. Trimming stripped 2 bases from V and 0 bases from J, with 18 bases between. The CDR3: CASSLVTKGGSSYNSPLHF. The CDR3, as DNA: TGCGCCAGCAGCTTAGTGACGAAGGGCGGAAGCTCCTATAATTCACCCCTCCACTTT.

With regard to this clonotype: This CDR3 is missing its conserved last phenylalanine or tryptophan, likely due to a read error. The DNA is omitted, as the CDR3 cannot be located on it reliably, and the CDR3 follows TCRdb's listing. The chain couples TRBV9 to TRBJ2-6; the listed D gene, TRBD2, was not tested against the DNA. Including both end residues, the CDR3 is 10 amino acids long. Looked up from germline, CDR1 is SGDLS and CDR2 is YYNGEE. The CDR3 spells CASSVSGRAV.